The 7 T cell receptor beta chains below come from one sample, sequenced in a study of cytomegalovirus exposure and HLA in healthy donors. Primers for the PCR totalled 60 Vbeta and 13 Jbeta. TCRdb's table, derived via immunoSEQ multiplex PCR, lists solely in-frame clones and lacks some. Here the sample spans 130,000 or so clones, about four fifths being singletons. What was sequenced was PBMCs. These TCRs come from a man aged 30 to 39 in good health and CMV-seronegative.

CDR3 bases: TGTGCCGGGACAGTATCAACTGGGGCCAACGTCCTGACTTTC. It encodes CAGTVSTGANVLTF. V is TRBV7-9 and J is TRBJ2-6; 7 bases match TRBD1. With 11 bases clipped from V and 2 bases from J, the junction kept 6 bases outside the gene matches. CDR3 size: 14 residues. The germline V gene encodes CDR1 SEHNR and CDR2 FQNEAQ (reference sequence).

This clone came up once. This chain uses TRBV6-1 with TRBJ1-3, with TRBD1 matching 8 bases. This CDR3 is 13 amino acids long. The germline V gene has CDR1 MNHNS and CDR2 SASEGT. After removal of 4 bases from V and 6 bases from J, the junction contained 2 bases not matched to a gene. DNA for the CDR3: TGTGCCAGCAGTGGGACAGGGACAAACACCATATATTTT. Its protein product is CASSGTGTNTIYF.

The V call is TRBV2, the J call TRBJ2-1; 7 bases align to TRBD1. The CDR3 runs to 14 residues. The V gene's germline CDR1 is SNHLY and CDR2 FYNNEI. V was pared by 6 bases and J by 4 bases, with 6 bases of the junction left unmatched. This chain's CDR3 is CASRYGQAYNEQFF. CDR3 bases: TGTGCCAGCAGGTACGGACAGGCGTACAATGAGCAGTTCTTC.

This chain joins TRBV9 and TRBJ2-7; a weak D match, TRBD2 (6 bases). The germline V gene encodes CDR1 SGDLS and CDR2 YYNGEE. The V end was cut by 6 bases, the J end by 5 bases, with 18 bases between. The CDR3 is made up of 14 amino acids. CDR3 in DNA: TGTGCCAGCAAACGGGGGAACGGAGTTGACGAGCAGTACTTC. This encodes CASKRGNGVDEQYF.

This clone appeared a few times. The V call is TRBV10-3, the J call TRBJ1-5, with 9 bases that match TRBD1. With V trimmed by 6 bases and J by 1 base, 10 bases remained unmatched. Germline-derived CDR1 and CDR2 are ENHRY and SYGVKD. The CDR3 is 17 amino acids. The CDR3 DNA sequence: TGTGCCATCAGCACGGACAGGGGACCGCGGAGCAATCAGCCCCAGCATTTT. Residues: CAISTDRGPRSNQPQHF.

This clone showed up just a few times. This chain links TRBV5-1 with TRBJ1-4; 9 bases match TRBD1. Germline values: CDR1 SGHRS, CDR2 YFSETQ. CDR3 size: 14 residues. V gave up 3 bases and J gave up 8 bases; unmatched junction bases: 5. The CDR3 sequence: CASSSGTGSEKLFF. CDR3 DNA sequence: TGCGCCAGCAGCTCCGGGACAGGGTCGGAAAAACTGTTTTTT.

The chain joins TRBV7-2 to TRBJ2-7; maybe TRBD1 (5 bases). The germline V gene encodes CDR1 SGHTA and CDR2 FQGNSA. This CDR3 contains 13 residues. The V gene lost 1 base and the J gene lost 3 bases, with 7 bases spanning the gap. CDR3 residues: CASSLVRGYEQYF. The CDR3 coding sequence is TGTGCCAGCAGCTTAGTTAGGGGCTACGAGCAGTACTTC.